A single sample is the source of the 18 T cell receptor beta chains below, sequenced in a study of low-dose radiotherapy and immunotherapy resistance in tumors. Priming of first-strand cDNA relied on TRAV- and TRBV-specific primers (covering alpha and beta chains). It was with a constant-region primer and a V-primer adapter that TCRs were amplified over approximately 18 PCR cycles. TCRdb fed the reads into MiXCR, producing one record per CDR3 protein. This sample has approximately 15,000 distinct CDR3 sequences, with over 55% found just once. These TCRs come from a human donor with advanced metastatic prostate, ovarian, gallbladder or colorectal cancer (not recorded which). This table probably holds off-target reads from a library built for another chain.

This chain connects TRBV5-1 to TRBJ1-2, with D possibly matching TRBD1 (5 bases). This CDR3 has 16 amino acids. The V end was cut by 0 bases, the J end by 0 bases, with 12 bases between. Germline CDR1 reads SGHRS; CDR2 reads YFSETQ. As DNA, the CDR3 is TGCGCCAGCAGCTTGGCCGGGGGGGTAGCTAACTATGGCTACACCTTC. Its translation: CASSLAGGVANYGYTF.

This clonotype turned up a few times. The gene calls are TRBV28 and TRBJ1-3, with D perhaps TRBD1 (6 bases). This CDR3 is built from 16 residues. CDR1 is MDHEN, CDR2 SYDVKM, per germline. Trimming took off 7 bases at V and 0 bases at J, with 16 bases between the two ends. The CDR3: CASIEGGRASGNTIYF. CDR3 sequence (DNA): TGTGCCAGCATTGAAGGGGGGAGGGCCTCTGGAAACACCATATATTTT.

This sequence joins TRBV6-1 and TRBJ1-6; D uncertain. Germline CDR1 MNHNS, CDR2 SASEGT. V lost 0 bases and J 9 bases, leaving 15 bases between the germline ends. The CDR3 extends over 16 amino acids. CDR3 coding DNA: TGTGCCAGCAGTGAAGCAGCGGCAATTGTCGGTTCACCCCTCCACTTT. Protein: CASSEAAAIVGSPLHF.

The chain is built from TRBV11-2 and TRBJ2-4; 7 nucleotides line up with TRBD1. This CDR3 has 15 residues. Germline lookup yields CDR1 SGHAT and CDR2 FQNNGV. The trim removed 5 bases at V and 9 bases at J, leaving 13 bases unmatched. The DNA for the CDR3 is TGTGCCAGCAGCCCTCTCAGGGGGAGCGGCGGCATTCAGTACTTC. Translating gives CASSPLRGSGGIQYF.

This clonotype was found a few times. The chain couples TRBV5-4 to TRBJ2-7, with D possibly being TRBD2 (6 bases). This CDR3 comprises 13 residues. V lost 4 bases and J lost 2, with 10 bases in between. CDR1 and CDR2 (germline): SGHNT, YYREEE (reference sequence). Written as DNA, the CDR3 is TGTGCCAGCAGCACCGGGAGTACCTACGAGCAGTACTTC. Protein: CASSTGSTYEQYF.

The chain carries TRBV7-1 and TRBJ2-2; D is ambiguous. TRBV7-1 is recorded as an ORF, its role being uncertain. The CDR3 is made up of 13 amino acids. Trimming removed 6 bases at V and 6 bases at J, with 11 bases between. CDR3 sequence reads: CASSFMISGELFF. CDR3 DNA sequence: TGTGCCAGCAGTTTCATGATTTCCGGGGAGCTGTTTTTT.

The J gene is TRBJ2-7, the V gene TRBV20-1; D may be TRBD1 or TRBD2 (5 bases each). The CDR3 is 13 amino acids. Germline CDR1 and CDR2: DFQATT and SNEGSKA (reference sequence). This chain's CDR3 is CSGQSGAYYEQYF. The CDR3 nucleotides read TGCAGCGGCCAGTCCGGGGCTTATTACGAGCAGTACTTC.

V gene TRBV5-4 combines with J gene TRBJ2-7; TRBD2 aligns across 9 bases. Trimming cost V 0 bases and J 3 bases; bases outside gene matches: 4. Germline V gene data show CDR1 as SGHNT and CDR2 as YYREEE (reference sequence). This CDR3 contains 15 residues. CDR3 bases: TGTGCCAGCAGCTTGGCCAGCGGGAGGCACTACGAGCAGTACTTC. Translation gives CASSLASGRHYEQYF.

This clonotype was seen a few times. The rearrangement uses TRBV24-1 and TRBJ2-5; D not certain. The V end lost 0 bases, the J end lost 3 bases, and 7 bases lay between the germline ends. The CDR3 consists of 14 residues. Germline V gene lookup returns CDR1 KGHDR and CDR2 SFDVKD. As DNA, the CDR3 is TGTGCCACCAGTGATTTGGATCACGAAGAGACCCAGTACTTC. It encodes CATSDLDHEETQYF.

The genes are TRBV12-5 and TRBJ2-3, with D possibly being TRBD1 or TRBD2 (5 bases each). This CDR3 contains 15 residues. Germline assignment: CDR1 LGHNT and CDR2 FRNRAP. The germline V and J ends were trimmed by 2 bases and 2 bases, with 11 bases remaining between them. CDR3 sequence reads: CASGLQGTYTDTQYF. The CDR3 coding sequence is TGTGCTAGTGGTTTGCAAGGGACGTACACAGATACGCAGTATTTT.

The chain is built from TRBV28 and TRBJ2-1; 12 nucleotides align to TRBD2. Unmatched junction bases numbered 9, after V lost 3 bases and J lost 9 bases. CDR1 and CDR2 from the germline V gene are MDHEN and SYDVKM. This CDR3 is built from 16 residues. The DNA of the CDR3 is TGTGCCAGCAGTTTGGGACAGACTAGCGGGAGCCCTGAGCAGTTCTTC. It translates to CASSLGQTSGSPEQFF.

The chain has TRBV28 and TRBJ2-1, with no clear D. Germline V gene sequence: CDR1 MDHEN, CDR2 SYDVKM. The CDR3 consists of 13 residues. Trimming shortened V by 3 bases and J by 7 bases, and 10 bases separated the two germline ends. CDR3 sequence: CASSLTPWNEQFF. The CDR3 bases are TGTGCCAGCAGTTTGACTCCATGGAATGAGCAGTTCTTC.

The gene calls are TRBV14 and TRBJ2-5; unclear D gene. With 1 base removed from V and 2 bases from J, the gap between germline ends came to 8 bases. Germline V gene lookup returns CDR1 SGHDN and CDR2 FVKESK. CDR3 length: 14 amino acids. The CDR3 region is CASSQVTTQETQYF. CDR3 nucleotides: TGTGCCAGCAGCCAAGTTACCACTCAAGAGACCCAGTACTTC.

This clonotype was picked up one time. The chain uses TRBV28 and TRBJ2-5; 8 bases agree with TRBD2. There are 21 residues in the CDR3. The germline V gene has CDR1 MDHEN and CDR2 SYDVKM. V shed 4 bases and J 1 base; nucleotides not matched to a gene: 23. The CDR3 DNA follows: TGTGCCAGCAGTTCCTTGCGGGAGGAAGTAAGCCGAGGCCGAACCCAAGAGACCCAGTACTTC. Its translation is CASSSLREEVSRGRTQETQYF.

This clonotype was counted between two and nine times. V is TRBV12-3 or TRBV12-4 and J is TRBJ2-1, with 7 bases identical to TRBD1. The CDR3 runs 15 residues. Unmatched junction bases numbered 12, after V lost 5 bases and J lost 8 bases. The CDR3 DNA sequence: TGTGCCAGCAGTGCACGACAGGGCCGGCCGGATGAGCAGTTCTTC. Translated, it gives CASSARQGRPDEQFF.

The chain is built from TRBV29-1 and TRBJ1-2; possible D gene TRBD1, 6 bases. Germline V gene lookup returns CDR1 SQVTM and CDR2 ANQGSEA. The V end was cut by 5 bases, the J end by 8 bases, with 24 bases between. This CDR3 region has 15 residues. CDR3 sequence (DNA): TGCAGCGTTCCTTCCTCCGGGGGGCTCTTCGACGGCTACACCTTC. Residues: CSVPSSGGLFDGYTF.

The chain couples TRBV5-6 to TRBJ2-2; D is undetermined. The V end lost 4 bases, the J end lost 5 bases, and 6 bases lay between the germline ends. CDR1 SGHDT and CDR2 YYEEEE come from the germline V gene. The CDR3 has 12 residues. The CDR3, as DNA: TGTGCCAGCAGCCGAAGAACCGGGGAGCTGTTTTTT. It translates to CASSRRTGELFF. Supplemented by reference TRBV5-6 and TRBJ2-2, the full variable domain reads DAGVTQSPTHLIKTRGQQVTLRCSPKSGHDTVSWYQQALGQGPQFIFQYYEEEERQRGNFPDRFSGHQFPNYSSELNVNALLLGDSALYLCASSRRTGELFFGEGSRLTVL.

This clonotype was recorded a few times. This rearrangement joins TRBV27 to TRBJ1-1; possible D gene TRBD1, 5 bases. The CDR3 totals 11 residues. The V gene's germline CDR1 is MNHEY and CDR2 SMNVEV (reference sequence). With 7 bases removed from V and 8 bases from J, the gap between germline ends came to 11 bases. CDR3 amino acids: CASISWGEAFF. The CDR3 nucleotides are TGTGCCAGCATCAGTTGGGGGGAAGCTTTCTTT.